The clone carrying this TCR beta chain appeared a few times. The data are from a study of blood T cells in healthy people across ages. A sample-barcoded 5' primer and a J-beta primer mix were used in a second PCR of about 6 to 11 cycles. TCRdb reanalysed the 5' RACE reads using MiXCR and keeps one entry per CDR3 protein. This sample has around 870,000 distinct CDR3 sequences, with under 30% found just once. Trimming removed 8 bases from V and 4 bases from J, with 15 bases in between. The CDR3 is 14 residues long. The specimen sequenced was blood. The sequence came from a woman aged 80 or over in good health. This sequence joins TRBV12-3 or TRBV12-4 and TRBJ1-5; D is undetermined. The CDR3 reads CASCVGSQNQPQHF. CDR3 nucleotides: TGTGCCAGCTGTGTGGGCAGTCAAAATCAGCCCCAGCATTTT.